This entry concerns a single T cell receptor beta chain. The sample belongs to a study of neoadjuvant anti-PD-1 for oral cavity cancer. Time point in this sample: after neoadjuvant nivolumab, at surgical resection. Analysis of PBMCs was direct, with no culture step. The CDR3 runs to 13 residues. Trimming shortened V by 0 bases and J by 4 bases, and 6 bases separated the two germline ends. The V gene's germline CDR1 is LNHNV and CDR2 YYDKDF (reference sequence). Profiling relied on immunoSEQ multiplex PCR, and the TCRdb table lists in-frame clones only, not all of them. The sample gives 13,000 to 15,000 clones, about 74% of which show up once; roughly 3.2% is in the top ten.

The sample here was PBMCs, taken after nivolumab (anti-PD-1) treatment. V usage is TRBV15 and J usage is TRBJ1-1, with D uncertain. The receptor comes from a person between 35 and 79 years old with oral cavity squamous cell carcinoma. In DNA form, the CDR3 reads TGTGCCACCAGCAGAGATCGACCCACTGAAGCTTTCTTT. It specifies CATSRDRPTEAFF.